What follows are 22 T cell receptor beta chains derived from one specimen sequenced in a study of cytomegalovirus exposure and HLA in healthy donors. The PCR made use of 60 Vbeta and 13 Jbeta primers. Data came from immunoSEQ multiplex PCR; TCRdb stores just in-frame clones and leaves some out. The table includes about 220,000 clones, roughly 75% detected once. Sequences were obtained from PBMCs. The receptors shown here come from a woman in her thirties in good health and CMV-seronegative.

Comment on this clone: The same CDR3 also results from other DNA sequences found in this sample. This chain joins TRBV19 and TRBJ1-6; D uncertain. The CDR3 contains 15 residues. Trimming removed 3 bases at V and 0 bases at J, with 6 bases between. Germline values: CDR1 LNHDA, CDR2 SQIVND (reference sequence). The CDR3 DNA is TGTGCCAGTAGTATCGGGAGCTCCTATAATTCACCCCTCCACTTT. This encodes CASSIGSSYNSPLHF.

The chain couples TRBV9 to TRBJ2-3; possibly TRBD2 for D (5 bases). Trimming shortened V by 3 bases and J by 5 bases, and 25 bases separated the two germline ends. Germline CDR1 is SGDLS and CDR2 is YYNGEE. The CDR3 spans 18 residues. Here the CDR3 DNA reads TGTGCCAGCAGCGGGCGGGCGGGTAACCCACAAGGAGGAGATACGCAGTATTTT. Translated: CASSGRAGNPQGGDTQYF.

V usage is TRBV4-2 and J usage is TRBJ2-7; 8 nucleotides agree with TRBD2. The CDR3 has 18 residues. Germline V CDR1 and CDR2: LGHNA, YNFKEQ. The V segment lost 0 bases and the J segment 0 bases; nucleotides outside the gene matches: 10. The CDR3 reads CASSQDLASGSSSYEQYF. The CDR3 bases are TGTGCCAGCAGCCAAGATCTCGCTAGCGGGTCGAGCTCCTACGAGCAGTACTTC.

This clone was picked up a small number of times. The chain has TRBV7-3 and TRBJ2-5; D not resolved. The V gene's germline CDR1 is SGHTA and CDR2 FQGTGA. V was trimmed by 5 bases and J by 1 base, leaving 8 bases between them. CDR3 size: 13 residues. The CDR3 region is CASSPTPQETQYF. DNA for the CDR3: TGTGCCAGCAGCCCGACTCCCCAAGAGACCCAGTACTTC.

The chain combines TRBV30 with TRBJ2-2; D remains ambiguous. The CDR3 is 13 residues long. V gave up 5 bases and J gave up 7 bases, with 14 bases separating them. Germline CDR1 and CDR2: GTSNPN and SVGIG (reference sequence). CDR3 bases: TGTGCCTGGGCCACTCGCGTATACGGGGAGCTGTTTTTT. Its translation: CAWATRVYGELFF. The full variable domain, completed using reference TRBV30 and TRBJ2-2, is SQTIHQWPATLVQPVGSPLSLECTVEGTSNPNLYWYRQAAGRGLQLLFYSVGIGQISSEVPQNLSASRPQDRQFILSSKKLLLSDSGFYLCAWATRVYGELFFGEGSRLTVL.

The chain recombines TRBV5-1 with TRBJ1-4; D gene uncertain. Germline CDR1 reads SGHRS; CDR2 reads YFSETQ. CDR3 length equals 13 residues. Trimming stripped 4 bases from V and 5 bases from J, with 9 bases between. The chain's CDR3 is CASSQEANEKLFF. DNA for the CDR3: TGCGCCAGCAGCCAGGAAGCAAATGAAAAACTGTTTTTT.

This chain connects TRBV4-1 to TRBJ2-3; the match to TRBD2 covers 8 bases. Germline CDR1 is MGHRA and CDR2 is YSYEKL. The CDR3 totals 14 residues. V lost 1 base, J lost 5 bases, and 2 bases stayed unmatched. CDR3 coding DNA: TGCGCCAGCAGCCAAGGGCTAGCGGGAGATACGCAGTATTTT. It translates to CASSQGLAGDTQYF.

The chain combines TRBV9 with TRBJ2-1; 13 bases map to TRBD2. This CDR3 has 16 residues. Trimming at V came to 2 bases and at J to 8 bases, leaving 7 bases not matched to a gene. The V gene's germline CDR1 is SGDLS and CDR2 YYNGEE. CDR3 nucleotides: TGTGCCAGCAGCGTTGGACTAGCGGGAGTCTTACATGAGCAGTTCTTC. Protein: CASSVGLAGVLHEQFF.

The V and J genes are TRBV25-1 and TRBJ2-6, with 7 bases aligning to TRBD1. V shed 5 bases and J 2 bases; nucleotides not matched to a gene: 6. There are 16 residues in the CDR3. The germline V gene has CDR1 MGHDK and CDR2 SYGVNS. DNA of the CDR3: TGTGCCAGCAGTAGGGCAGGGGGAGCTGGGGCCAACGTCCTGACTTTC. Its protein product is CASSRAGGAGANVLTF.

Only one count was recorded for this clone. The chain has TRBV7-3 and TRBJ2-3; TRBD2 might be the D (6 bases). This CDR3 region has 15 residues. CDR1 is SGHTA and CDR2 is FQGTGA in the germline V gene. V dropped 5 bases and J dropped 5 bases, with 17 bases sitting between them. CDR3 residues: CASSPRDSARDTQYF. In DNA, the CDR3 is TGTGCCAGCAGCCCCCGGGACTCCGCGAGAGATACGCAGTATTTT.

J is TRBJ1-2 and V is TRBV5-1; possibly TRBD1 for D (6 bases). Germline CDR1 SGHRS, CDR2 YFSETQ. V lost 5 bases to trimming and J lost 0 bases, with 11 bases between them. The length of the CDR3 is 14 residues. CDR3 amino acids: CASRGGPTNYGYTF. CDR3 sequence (DNA): TGCGCCAGCAGAGGGGGACCAACTAACTATGGCTACACCTTC.

CDR3 DNA: TGTGCCAGCAGCTTAGATCGTGGGGAGCTGTTTTTT. Amino acid sequence: CASSLDRGELFF. This chain links TRBV11-3 with TRBJ2-2; D unclear. Germline CDR1 is SGHNT and CDR2 is YENEEA. Trimming left V 0 bases short and J 8 bases short, with 4 bases between. The CDR3 runs to 12 residues.

This rearrangement joins TRBV4-1 to TRBJ2-6; 15 bases line up with TRBD2. Germline trimming cut 4 bases from V and 1 base from J; bases unmatched to any gene: 5. Germline loops: CDR1 MGHRA, CDR2 YSYEKL. The CDR3 runs to 19 residues. The chain's CDR3 is CASSLSGTSGRSGANVLTF. The CDR3, as DNA: TGCGCCAGCAGCCTCTCCGGGACTAGCGGGAGGTCTGGGGCCAACGTCCTGACTTTC.

The chain is built from TRBV9 and TRBJ1-2; the match to TRBD1 covers 11 bases. The germline V gene has CDR1 SGDLS and CDR2 YYNGEE. Germline trimming cut 6 bases from V and 1 base from J; bases unmatched to any gene: 5. The CDR3 loop spans 15 amino acids. CDR3 sequence: CASTGQGGLNYGYTF. DNA for the CDR3: TGTGCCAGCACGGGACAGGGGGGACTTAACTATGGCTACACCTTC.

V gene TRBV7-9 combines with J gene TRBJ1-3, with D hard to call. The CDR3 covers 14 residues. V shed 2 bases and J shed 0 bases, with 5 bases lying between them. Looked up from germline, CDR1 is SEHNR and CDR2 is FQNEAQ (reference sequence). This chain's CDR3 is CASSLSGSGNTIYF. DNA of the CDR3: TGTGCCAGCAGCTTATCCGGCTCTGGAAACACCATATATTTT.

CDR3 region: CASSLGPFAGATDTQYF. CDR3 sequence (DNA): TGTGCCAGCAGCTTGGGCCCTTTTGCGGGGGCCACAGATACGCAGTATTTT. This chain links TRBV7-2 with TRBJ2-3; maybe TRBD2 (7 bases). Germline CDR1 and CDR2: SGHTA and FQGNSA. This CDR3 region has 17 residues. V shed 3 bases and J shed 2 bases, with 18 bases lying between them.

The V gene is TRBV7-9, the J gene TRBJ2-3; perhaps TRBD1 as D (5 bases). This CDR3 has 15 amino acids. The germline V gene encodes CDR1 SEHNR and CDR2 FQNEAQ (reference sequence). The V gene lost 4 bases and the J gene lost 2 bases, with 13 bases spanning the gap. The CDR3 spells CASSSSDSTTDTQYF. CDR3 DNA: TGTGCCAGCAGCTCCTCCGACAGCACCACAGATACGCAGTATTTT.

The chain joins TRBV9 to TRBJ2-2; the match to TRBD2 covers 8 bases. Germline assignment: CDR1 SGDLS and CDR2 YYNGEE. The CDR3 loop spans 16 amino acids. The V segment lost 2 bases and the J segment 6 bases; nucleotides outside the gene matches: 9. The CDR3 DNA reads TGTGCCAGCAGCGTCAGGGGCGGGGGGTCGGCCGGGGAGCTGTTTTTT. Its translation: CASSVRGGGSAGELFF.

In this sample, this clone turned up once. The rearrangement joins TRBV29-1 to TRBJ1-4, with 9 bases aligning to TRBD1. The CDR3 runs 13 residues. The ends lost 6 bases at V and 8 bases at J; junction bases unmatched: 7. Germline-derived CDR1 and CDR2 are SQVTM and ANQGSEA. CDR3 nucleotide sequence: TGCAGCGTAGCCGGGACAGGGCGCGAAAAACTGTTTTTT. Amino acid sequence: CSVAGTGREKLFF.

The chain links TRBV6-1 to TRBJ1-5; 10 bases agree with TRBD1. The V segment lost 8 bases and the J segment 1 base; nucleotides outside the gene matches: 5. CDR3 length equals 15 residues. CDR1 and CDR2 (germline): MNHNS, SASEGT. CDR3 sequence reads: CASYDRGRSNQPQHF. CDR3 DNA sequence: TGTGCCAGCTATGACAGGGGGCGAAGCAATCAGCCCCAGCATTTT.

In its sample, this clone was seen once. The chain employs TRBV6-9 and TRBJ2-5; 10 positions agree with TRBD1. TRBJ2-7 matches the DNA end more closely, so the J call is doubtful. The CDR3 spans 17 residues. CDR1 MNHGY and CDR2 SVAAGI come from the germline V gene. CDR3 amino acids: CASSYYARDRGAYEQYF. The CDR3 DNA is TGTGCCAGCAGTTATTACGCCCGGGACAGGGGAGCCTACGAGCAGTACTTC.

In this sample, this clone turned up once. The rearrangement links TRBV7-9 to TRBJ2-7; 9 bases agree with TRBD1. The V segment lost 5 bases and the J segment 3 bases; nucleotides outside the gene matches: 5. Germline CDR1 reads SEHNR; CDR2 reads FQNEAQ (reference sequence). CDR3 length: 14 residues. CDR3 sequence reads: CASSPQGAFYEQYF. The CDR3 DNA reads TGTGCCAGCAGCCCACAGGGGGCTTTCTACGAGCAGTACTTC.